This entry features one TCR beta chain sequence. Each CDR3 protein is one row after TCRdb ran MiXCR on the RT-PCR reads. The profile shows about 90,000 distinct CDR3 sequences, around 48% of them singletons. This sample was taken from a study of patients and donors after allogeneic stem cell transplantation. Germline CDR1 reads SGHRS; CDR2 reads YFSETQ. This CDR3 region has 13 residues. V dropped 5 bases and J dropped 6 bases, with 11 bases sitting between them. The chain recombines TRBV5-1 with TRBJ2-2; D is perhaps TRBD1 or TRBD2 (5 bases each). The sample consisted of blood, either unsorted or a sorted T cell fraction (not recorded which). This receptor was obtained from a human donor who was either an allogeneic HSCT recipient or a stem cell or donor lymphocyte infusion donor (not recorded which). It is not recorded whose cells these are; they may come from a transplant donor. The CDR3 nucleotides are TGCGCCAGCAGGGAACCGGGACCCGGGGAGCTGTTTTTT. It specifies CASREPGPGELFF.